Below, one T cell receptor (beta chain) is given with its context. This record belongs to a study of technical replicates of blood from a few donors. The CDR3 length is 12 residues. CDR1 and CDR2 from the germline V gene are ENHRY and SYGVKD. The germline V and J ends were trimmed by 8 bases and 8 bases, with 13 bases remaining between them. Clones were read by immunoSEQ multiplex PCR, and TCRdb kept only the in-frame ones, dropping some. Among about 14,000 clones listed, approximately 84% were seen once. The chain links TRBV10-3 to TRBJ2-1; a possible D gene is TRBD2 (5 bases). The sequence was collected from a human donor in good health. Sequencing was performed on PBMCs. This CDR3 reads CAIWSGLDEQFF. The DNA for the CDR3 is TGTGCCATCTGGTCGGGATTGGATGAGCAGTTCTTC.